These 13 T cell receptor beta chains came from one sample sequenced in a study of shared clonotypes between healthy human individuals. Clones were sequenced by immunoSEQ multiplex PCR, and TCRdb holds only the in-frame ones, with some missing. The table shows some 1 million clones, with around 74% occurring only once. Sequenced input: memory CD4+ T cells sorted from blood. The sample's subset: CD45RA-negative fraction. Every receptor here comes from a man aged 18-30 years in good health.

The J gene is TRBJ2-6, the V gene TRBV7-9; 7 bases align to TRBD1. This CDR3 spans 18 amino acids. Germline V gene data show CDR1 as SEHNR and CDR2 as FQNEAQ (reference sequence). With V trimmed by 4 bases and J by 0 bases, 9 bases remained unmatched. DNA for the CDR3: TGTGCCAGCAGCTCCTACCGGGACAGCTACTCTGGGGCCAACGTCCTGACTTTC. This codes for CASSSYRDSYSGANVLTF. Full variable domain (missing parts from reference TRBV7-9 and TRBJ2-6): DTGVSQNPRHKITKRGQNVTFRCDPISEHNRLYWYRQTLGQGPEFLTYFQNEAQLEKSRLLSDRFSAERPKGSFSTLEIQRTEQGDSAMYLCASSSYRDSYSGANVLTFGAGSRLTVL.

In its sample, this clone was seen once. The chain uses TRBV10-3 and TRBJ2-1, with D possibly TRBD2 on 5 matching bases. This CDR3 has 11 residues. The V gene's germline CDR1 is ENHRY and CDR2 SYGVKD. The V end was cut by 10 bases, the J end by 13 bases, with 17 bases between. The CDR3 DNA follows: TGTGCCACCGCTCTGGGAGAGGAACAGTTCTTC. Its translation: CATALGEEQFF.

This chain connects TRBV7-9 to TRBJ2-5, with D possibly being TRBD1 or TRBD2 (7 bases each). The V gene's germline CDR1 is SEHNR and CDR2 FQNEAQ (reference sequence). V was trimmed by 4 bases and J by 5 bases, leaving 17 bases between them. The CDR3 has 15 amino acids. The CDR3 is CASSYPGGGTETQYF. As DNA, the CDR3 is TGTGCCAGCAGCTACCCAGGGGGAGGGACGGAGACCCAGTACTTC. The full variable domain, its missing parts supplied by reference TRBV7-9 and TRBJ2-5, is DTGVSQNPRHKITKRGQNVTFRCDPISEHNRLYWYRQTLGQGPEFLTYFQNEAQLEKSRLLSDRFSAERPKGSFSTLEIQRTEQGDSAMYLCASSYPGGGTETQYFGPGTRLLVL.

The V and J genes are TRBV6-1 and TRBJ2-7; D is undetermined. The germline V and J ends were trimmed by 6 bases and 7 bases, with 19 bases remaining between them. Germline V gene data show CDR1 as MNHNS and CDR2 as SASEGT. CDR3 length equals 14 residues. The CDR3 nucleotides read TGTGCCAGCAGACACTTAACAGAGGTCGGGGAGCAGTACTTC. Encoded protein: CASRHLTEVGEQYF.

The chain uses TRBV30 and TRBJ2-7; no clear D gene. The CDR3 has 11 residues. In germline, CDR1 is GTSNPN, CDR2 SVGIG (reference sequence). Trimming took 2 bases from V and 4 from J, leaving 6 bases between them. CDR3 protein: CAWSNRYEQYF. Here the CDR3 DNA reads TGTGCCTGGAGTAATAGGTACGAGCAGTACTTC.

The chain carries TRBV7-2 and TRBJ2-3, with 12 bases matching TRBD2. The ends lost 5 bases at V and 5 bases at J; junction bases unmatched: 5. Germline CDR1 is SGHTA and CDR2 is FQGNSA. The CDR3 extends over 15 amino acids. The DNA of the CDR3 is TGTGCCAGCAGCATAACACTAGCGGGAGGAGATACGCAGTATTTT. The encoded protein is CASSITLAGGDTQYF.

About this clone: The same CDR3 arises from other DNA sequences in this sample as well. The CDR3 reads CAISESGGPNEKLFF. CDR3 sequence (DNA): TGTGCCATCAGTGAGTCGGGGGGGCCTAATGAAAAACTGTTTTTT. The chain links TRBV10-3 to TRBJ1-4; TRBD1 is a possible D gene (6 bases). Germline V lookup: CDR1 ENHRY, CDR2 SYGVKD. This CDR3 is 15 amino acids long. The germline V and J ends were trimmed by 0 bases and 3 bases, with 8 bases remaining between them.

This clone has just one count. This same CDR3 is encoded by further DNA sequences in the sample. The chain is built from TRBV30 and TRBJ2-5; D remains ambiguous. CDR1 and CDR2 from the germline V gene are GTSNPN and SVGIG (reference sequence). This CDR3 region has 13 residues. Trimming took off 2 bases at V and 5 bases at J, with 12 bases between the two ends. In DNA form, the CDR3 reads TGTGCCTGGAGTAGGCGGATACAGGAGACCCAGTACTTC. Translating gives CAWSRRIQETQYF.

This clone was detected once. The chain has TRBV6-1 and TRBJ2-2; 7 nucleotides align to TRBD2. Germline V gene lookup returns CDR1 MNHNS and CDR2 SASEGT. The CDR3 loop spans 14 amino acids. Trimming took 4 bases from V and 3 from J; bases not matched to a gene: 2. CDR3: CASSVLADTGELFF. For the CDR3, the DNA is TGTGCCAGCAGTGTCCTAGCGGACACCGGGGAGCTGTTTTTT.

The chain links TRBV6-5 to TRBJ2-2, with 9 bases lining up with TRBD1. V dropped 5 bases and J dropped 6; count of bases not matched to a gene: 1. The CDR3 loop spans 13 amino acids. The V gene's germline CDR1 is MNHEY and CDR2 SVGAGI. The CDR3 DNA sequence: TGTGCCAGCAGTAGGACAGGGGCCGGGGAGCTGTTTTTT. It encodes CASSRTGAGELFF.

Here the CDR3 reads CASSFRQGLGTSTDTQYF. The CDR3 DNA is TGTGCCAGCAGTTTTAGACAGGGATTAGGAACTAGCACAGATACGCAGTATTTT. This chain links TRBV7-2 with TRBJ2-3; 7 positions agree with TRBD1. The CDR3 length is 18 residues. Germline lookup yields CDR1 SGHTA and CDR2 FQGNSA. V shed 6 bases and J 0 bases; nucleotides not matched to a gene: 15.

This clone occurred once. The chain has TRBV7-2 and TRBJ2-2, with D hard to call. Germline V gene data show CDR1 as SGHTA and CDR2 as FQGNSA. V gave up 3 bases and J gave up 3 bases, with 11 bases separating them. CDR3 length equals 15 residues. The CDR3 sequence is CASSFNQLDTGELFF. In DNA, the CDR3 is TGTGCCAGCAGCTTTAACCAGCTTGACACCGGGGAGCTGTTTTTT.

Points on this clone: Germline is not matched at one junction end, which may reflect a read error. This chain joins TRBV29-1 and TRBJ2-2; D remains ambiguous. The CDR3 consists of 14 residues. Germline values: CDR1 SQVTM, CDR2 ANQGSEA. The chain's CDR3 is CNVESVTNTGELFF. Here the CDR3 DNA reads TGCAACGTTGAATCCGTGACGAACACCGGGGAGCTGTTTTTT.